The 19 T cell receptor beta chains reported below all come from one sample, sequenced in a study of blood T cells in healthy people across ages (dated by TCRdb to between 2014 and 2017). The library was generated by 5' RACE. Sequencing relied on an Illumina HiSeq 2500. A second PCR of roughly 7 to 12 cycles was run with a J-beta primer mix and a sample-barcoded 5' primer. The public sequencing data were trimmed at Q25 with fastp and processed into clonotypes with MiXCR by TCRdb, which kept only in-frame beta chains. A single entry per CDR3 protein holds the most common genes and DNA from its merged rows. Present in this sample are about a million distinct CDR3 sequences, 35% to 40% of which were seen just once. The ten largest make up around 12% of the sample. Sequencing was carried out using blood. The receptors shown here come from a man younger than 30 in good health.

There are a few counts of this clonotype. This chain joins TRBV11-2 and TRBJ1-6; no definite D call. Germline V gives CDR1 SGHAT, CDR2 FQNNGV. The CDR3 has 14 residues. Deletions cut 3 bases from V and 4 bases from J, with 7 bases between. CDR3 protein: CASSFVLYNSPLHF. In DNA form, the CDR3 reads TGTGCCAGCAGCTTCGTACTTTATAATTCACCCCTCCACTTT. Filled out from reference TRBV11-2 and TRBJ1-6, the complete variable domain reads EAGVAQSPRYKIIEKRQSVAFWCNPISGHATLYWYQQILGQGPKLLIQFQNNGVVDDSQLPKDRFSAERLKGVDSTLKIQPAKLEDSAVYLCASSFVLYNSPLHFGNGTRLTVT.

This clonotype came up a few times. The rearrangement links TRBV4-3 to TRBJ2-5; D is unresolved. The CDR3 loop spans 14 amino acids. V was cut by 1 base and J by 5 bases, with 11 bases left in between. Germline CDR1 reads LGHNA; CDR2 reads YSLEER. The CDR3, as DNA: TGCGCCAGCAGCCAAGCATGGGTCGGGGAGACCCAGTACTTC. Translating gives CASSQAWVGETQYF.

The chain links TRBV11-2 to TRBJ2-3, with 8 bases matching TRBD2. The CDR3 contains 15 residues. Germline lookup yields CDR1 SGHAT and CDR2 FQNNGV. Trimming cost V 0 bases and J 4 bases; bases outside gene matches: 3. CDR3 sequence (DNA): TGTGCCAGCAGCTTAGATATAGCGGGGCCAGATACGCAGTATTTT. This sequence encodes CASSLDIAGPDTQYF.

This clonotype has ten or more counts. The chain employs TRBV7-2 and TRBJ1-6, with a possible D match to TRBD1 (6 bases). The CDR3 is made up of 16 amino acids. In germline, CDR1 is SGHTA, CDR2 FQGNSA. V lost 5 bases and J 6 bases, leaving 17 bases between the germline ends. DNA of the CDR3: TGTGCCAGCAGCCAACAAGGGACAATGTCTAATTCACCCCTCCACTTT. It encodes CASSQQGTMSNSPLHF.

This rearrangement joins TRBV6-2 or TRBV6-3 to TRBJ1-1; D might be TRBD1 (5 bases). The germline CDR1 and CDR2 sequences are MNHEY and SVGEGT. This CDR3 region has 14 residues. Trimming removed 5 bases from V and 5 bases from J, with 15 bases in between. This CDR3 is CASSELRVGTEAFF. Here the CDR3 DNA reads TGTGCCAGCAGTGAACTCAGGGTAGGGACTGAAGCTTTCTTT.

This clonotype has a handful of counts. The CDR3 loop is CASSFVRGFGTEAFF. CDR3 DNA sequence: TGTGCCAGCAGCTTCGTCAGGGGGTTCGGCACTGAAGCTTTCTTT. V and J are TRBV7-9 and TRBJ1-1; 7 bases are shared with TRBD1. The CDR3 runs 15 residues. The J segment lost 4 bases and the V segment lost 3 bases, leaving 8 bases of the junction unmatched. Per the germline V gene, CDR1 is SEHNR and CDR2 is FQNEAQ (reference sequence).

This clonotype turned up a few times. The genes are TRBV20-1 and TRBJ2-1; 11 bases map to TRBD2. The DNA end is a closer match to TRBJ2-7, so the J assignment may be wrong. Germline values: CDR1 DFQATT, CDR2 SNEGSKA (reference sequence). The CDR3 totals 22 residues. CDR3 nucleotides: TGCAGTGTTTTGGTGACTAGCGGGGCCCAACTAAACAAAGTTAGCTCCTACAATGAGCAGTACTTC. Translation gives CSVLVTSGAQLNKVSSYNEQYF.

V is TRBV12-3 or TRBV12-4 and J is TRBJ1-5; 8 bases agree with TRBD1. Losses at the gene ends were 6 bases for V and 4 bases for J; bases not matched to a gene: 8. The CDR3 sequence is 15 residues long. CDR3 amino acids: CASSPTGGINQPQHF. DNA for the CDR3: TGTGCCAGCAGCCCTACAGGGGGGATAAATCAGCCCCAGCATTTT.

This clonotype showed up just a few times. The rearrangement joins TRBV27 to TRBJ1-1, with 8 bases matching TRBD1. This CDR3 comprises 16 residues. Germline V gene sequence: CDR1 MNHEY, CDR2 SMNVEV (reference sequence). J gave up 5 bases and V 2 bases, and 10 bases lay outside the gene matches. CDR3 DNA: TGTGCCAGCAGTTTAGTCCCGACAGGGGCCGGGACTGAAGCTTTCTTT. This translates into CASSLVPTGAGTEAFF.

This clonotype occurred a few times. This rearrangement joins TRBV2 to TRBJ1-1; D gene uncertain. Germline lookup yields CDR1 SNHLY and CDR2 FYNNEI. The CDR3 is made up of 14 amino acids. Trimming took off 4 bases at V and 6 bases at J, with 15 bases between the two ends. In nucleotides, the CDR3 is TGTGCCAGCAGTGTAAGGGCAGAGGGTTCTGAAGCTTTCTTT. It specifies CASSVRAEGSEAFF.

The chain links TRBV7-2 to TRBJ1-2; D not certain. Trimming took 2 bases from V and 5 from J, leaving 12 bases between them. Germline V gene sequence: CDR1 SGHTA, CDR2 FQGNSA. The CDR3 consists of 14 residues. Here the CDR3 DNA reads TGTGCCAGCAGCTTACTGGGCTTCGGTTATGGCTACACCTTC. Its translation: CASSLLGFGYGYTF.

The chain combines TRBV5-1 with TRBJ2-5; TRBD1 aligns across 10 bases. Germline CDR1 SGHRS, CDR2 YFSETQ. Losses at the gene ends were 4 bases for V and 11 bases for J; bases not matched to a gene: 23. This CDR3 is 18 amino acids long. The CDR3 loop reads CASSLKDRGSTSGNEQYF. CDR3 in DNA: TGCGCCAGCAGCCTAAAGGACAGGGGGTCTACCTCTGGCAATGAGCAGTACTTC.

V usage is TRBV6-5 and J usage is TRBJ1-6; D uncertain. CDR1 and CDR2 from the germline V gene are MNHEY and SVGAGI. There are 12 residues in the CDR3. Trimming removed 5 bases at V and 9 bases at J, with 8 bases between. CDR3 DNA sequence: TGTGCCAGCAGTAGCCTTGCTTCACCCCTCCACTTT. Translation gives CASSSLASPLHF.

This clonotype was seen at least ten times. The J gene is TRBJ2-1, the V gene TRBV14; D may be TRBD1 or TRBD2 (7 bases each). The germline CDR1 and CDR2 sequences are SGHDN and FVKESK. The CDR3 is 18 residues long. Trimming took off 8 bases at V and 5 bases at J, with 28 bases between the two ends. The CDR3 coding sequence is TGTGCCAGCCTCGGACAGGAGGGTTGCGGGGGCAGCAACAATGAGCAGTTCTTC. Protein product: CASLGQEGCGGSNNEQFF.

The chain carries TRBV25-1 and TRBJ1-1, with D possibly being TRBD1 (5 bases). Germline CDR1 is MGHDK and CDR2 is SYGVNS. Deletions cut 8 bases from V and 1 base from J, with 20 bases between. The CDR3 contains 16 residues. The CDR3 region is CASSRRGRAGNTEAFF. Written as DNA, the CDR3 is TGTGCCAGCTCCCGAAGGGGCAGGGCCGGGAACACTGAAGCTTTCTTT.

The chain is built from TRBV4-1 and TRBJ2-4, with D possibly being TRBD1 or TRBD2 (5 bases each). Trimming took 0 bases from V and 13 from J, leaving 34 bases between them. CDR3 length equals 20 residues. From germline, CDR1 is MGHRA and CDR2 YSYEKL. The CDR3 DNA reads as TGCGCCAGCAGCCAAGATTCTTCCTTCCGAGGGGAATCCTCCTACAATGAGCAGTACTTC. Translation: CASSQDSSFRGESSYNEQYF.

This clonotype came up a few times. The junction and the germline gene differ at one end; a read error may be behind it. DNA for the CDR3: TGTGCCAGCAGCTTAGCAGGGTCCTCCGAGCAGTACTTC. Residues: CASSLAGSSEQYF. V gene TRBV7-9 combines with J gene TRBJ2-7; D gene uncertain. The CDR3 has 13 amino acids. Germline-derived CDR1 and CDR2 are SEHNR and FQNEAQ (reference sequence). Drawing the rest from reference TRBV7-9 and TRBJ2-7, the complete variable domain is DTGVSQNPRHKITKRGQNVTFRCDPISEHNRLYWYRQTLGQGPEFLTYFQNEAQLEKSRLLSDRFSAERPKGSFSTLEIQRTEQGDSAMYLCASSLAGSSEQYFGPGTRLTVT.

The J gene is TRBJ1-1, the V gene TRBV9, with 7 bases fitting TRBD1. This CDR3 is built from 13 residues. Per germline, CDR1 SGDLS and CDR2 YYNGEE. V lost 3 bases to trimming and J lost 11 bases; unmatched junction nucleotides: 10. CDR3 residues: CASSGDSHTGAFF. For the CDR3, the DNA is TGTGCCAGCAGCGGGGACAGCCACACTGGGGCTTTCTTT.

This clonotype showed up just once. As DNA, the CDR3 is TGCAGTGCTAGAGATCGTCGAGGGAGTACTACGCAGTATTTT. The encoded protein is CSARDRRGSTTQYF. V and J are TRBV20-1 and TRBJ2-3; a weak D match, TRBD2 (5 bases). In germline, CDR1 is DFQATT, CDR2 SNEGSKA (reference sequence). The CDR3 is 14 amino acids. Trimming pared 0 bases from V and 8 bases from J, leaving 15 bases between.